This paragraph reports one T cell receptor beta chain. These data belong to a study of blood T cell repertoires in COVID-19. In the original analysis: Amplification of reference gene primers provided the estimated nucleated cell counts. Profiling relied on immunoSEQ multiplex PCR, and the TCRdb table lists in-frame clones only, not all of them. V and J calls and clone size follow that table, whereas D and trimming were derived from the DNA. Here the sample spans approximately 380,000 clones, roughly 85% being singletons. The CDR3 consists of 13 residues. Germline CDR1 is MDHEN and CDR2 is SYDVKM. V lost 7 bases and J 8 bases, leaving 12 bases between the germline ends.

This receptor was obtained from a woman aged 18-29 years with acute or convalescent COVID-19. The rearrangement uses TRBV28 and TRBJ1-6; tentative D call: TRBD1 (6 bases). The material sequenced was peripheral blood. Here the CDR3 DNA reads TGTGCCAGCATTGAACAGGGAGATTCACCCCTCCACTTT. This translates into CASIEQGDSPLHF.